Sequencing of this T cell receptor delta chain was carried out in a study of gamma-delta T cells after stem cell transplantation listed by TCRdb under 2016. The V end gives up 4 bases and the J end 8 bases, leaving 11 bases in the junction not matched to a gene. The germline V gene gives CDR1 as GEAIGNYY and CDR2 as EKD. Including the terminal cysteine and phenylalanine, the CDR3 comprises 15 residues. Only the CDR3 DNA stays, 45 bases, in frame from base 1. Concerning this clone: Its antigen is unknown. No base qualities exist here, and no much larger clone lies one base off it.

Libraries were made using RT-PCR. The instrument was an Illumina MiSeq. TCRdb called clones anew from the public reads via CATT; matching DNA rows were later pooled. The sample profile shows about 1,300 delta-chain clones; around a sixth of them were found once. The ten largest clones represent 25% to 30% of the sample. This TCR derives from a human donor. It is not recorded whose cells these are; they may come from a transplant donor. The sequenced sample was gamma-delta T cells. This receptor chain uses TRDV2 and TRDJ1, and 11 junctional nucleotides match TRDD3. The bases are TGTGCCTGTGATTCACTTGGGGGATACGCGAAGAAACTCATCTTT. Its coded protein is CACDSLGGYAKKLIF.